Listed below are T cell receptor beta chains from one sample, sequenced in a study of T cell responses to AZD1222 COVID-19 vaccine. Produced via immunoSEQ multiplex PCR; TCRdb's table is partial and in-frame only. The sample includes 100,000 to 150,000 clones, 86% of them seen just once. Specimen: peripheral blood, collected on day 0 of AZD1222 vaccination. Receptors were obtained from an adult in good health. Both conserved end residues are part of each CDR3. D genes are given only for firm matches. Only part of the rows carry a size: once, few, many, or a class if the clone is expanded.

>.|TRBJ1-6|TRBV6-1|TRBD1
CASSETGAYNSPLHF
TGTGCCAGCAGTGAGACAGGGGCCTATAATTCACCCCTCCACTTT
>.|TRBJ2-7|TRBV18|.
CASSKGTPTYEQYF
TGTGCCAGCTCTAAAGGGACACCTACCTACGAGCAGTACTTC
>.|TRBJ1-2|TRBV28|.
CASSRTQGGYGYTF
TGTGCCAGCAGTAGGACGCAGGGTGGCTATGGCTACACCTTC
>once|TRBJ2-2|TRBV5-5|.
CASSSGGGELFF
TGTGCCAGCAGCTCCGGAGGCGGGGAGCTGTTTTTT
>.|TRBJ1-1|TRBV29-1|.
CSVEDSNRPTDGAFF
TGCAGCGTTGAAGATTCGAACAGGCCCACGGATGGGGCTTTCTTT
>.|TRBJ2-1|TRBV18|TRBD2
CASSPYSGGDNEQFF
TGTGCCAGCTCACCCTATAGCGGGGGGGACAATGAGCAGTTCTTC
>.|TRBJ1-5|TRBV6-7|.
CASSWLGLGDQPQHF
TGTGCCAGCAGTTGGTTAGGGCTGGGGGATCAGCCCCAGCATTTT
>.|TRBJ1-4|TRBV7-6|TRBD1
CASSPIGGGTVATNEKLFF
TGTGCCAGCAGCCCGATAGGGGGGGGGACAGTTGCAACTAATGAAAAACTGTTTTTT
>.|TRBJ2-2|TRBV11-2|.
CASSHQLNTGELFF
TGTGCCAGCAGCCATCAGTTGAACACCGGGGAGCTGTTTTTT
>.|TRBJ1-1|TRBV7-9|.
CASSLVGGETEAFF
TGTGCCAGCAGCTTAGTTGGGGGGGAGACTGAAGCTTTCTTT